This entry lists 27 T cell receptor beta chains sequenced from one sample in a study of patients and donors after allogeneic stem cell transplantation. TCRdb re-analysed the RT-PCR reads in MiXCR, keeping a single row per CDR3 protein. The repertoire consists of 20,000 or so distinct CDR3 sequences, with approximately 28% occurring once and the leading ten covering 48%. Sequenced sample: blood, either unsorted or a sorted T cell fraction (not recorded which). These receptors all stem from a human donor who was either an allogeneic HSCT recipient or a stem cell or donor lymphocyte infusion donor (not recorded which). It is not recorded whose cells these are; they may come from a transplant donor.

This clonotype was detected only a few times. The chain links TRBV11-2 to TRBJ2-4, with a tentative D call TRBD2 (6 bases). The CDR3 has 14 residues. CDR1 is SGHAT and CDR2 is FQNNGV in the germline V gene. V lost 3 bases and J lost 4, with 10 bases in between. CDR3 sequence: CASSLNSGKNIQYF. The CDR3 bases are TGTGCCAGCAGCTTGAATAGCGGTAAAAACATTCAGTACTTC.

The gene calls are TRBV5-1 and TRBJ1-1; 9 bases map to TRBD1. CDR1 SGHRS and CDR2 YFSETQ come from the germline V gene. J gave up 6 bases and V 4 bases, and 10 bases lay outside the gene matches. CDR3 length: 15 residues. CDR3 residues: CASSATGQGWAEAFF. In DNA, the CDR3 is TGCGCCAGCAGCGCCACGGGACAGGGATGGGCTGAAGCTTTCTTT.

The chain is built from TRBV20-1 and TRBJ1-5; possibly TRBD1 for D (5 bases). Germline CDR1 is DFQATT and CDR2 is SNEGSKA (reference sequence). Trimming shortened V by 1 base and J by 0 bases, and 13 bases separated the two germline ends. This CDR3 is built from 16 residues. The CDR3 spells CSARVGGPHSNQPQHF. For the CDR3, the DNA is TGCAGTGCTAGAGTGGGGGGTCCTCATAGCAATCAGCCCCAGCATTTT.

This clonotype was counted a few times. The chain has TRBV6-6 and TRBJ1-2, with D tentatively TRBD1 (6 bases). This CDR3 region has 15 residues. V was shortened by 2 bases and J by 5 bases, with 15 bases between the two germline ends. Germline CDR1 and CDR2: MNHNY and SVGAGI (reference sequence). The CDR3: CASSYSPQGGYGYTF. The CDR3 nucleotides are TGTGCCAGCAGTTACAGTCCACAGGGAGGGTATGGCTACACCTTC.

The table lists this clonotype with a few counts. This chain uses TRBV3-1 with TRBJ2-1, with TRBD2 matching over 9 bases. Looked up from germline, CDR1 is LGHDT and CDR2 is YNNKEL (reference sequence). This CDR3 region has 17 residues. With 3 bases clipped from V and 1 base from J, the junction kept 7 bases outside the gene matches. The chain's CDR3 is CASSHISGGVSYNEQFF. CDR3 coding DNA: TGTGCCAGCAGCCATATTAGCGGGGGAGTATCCTACAATGAGCAGTTCTTC.

The chain carries TRBV28 and TRBJ1-5, with 8 nucleotides matching TRBD1. Germline V gene data show CDR1 as MDHEN and CDR2 as SYDVKM. The CDR3 covers 15 residues. Trimming at V came to 6 bases and at J to 1 base, leaving 5 bases not matched to a gene. The CDR3 spells CASSSDRGSNQPQHF. As DNA, the CDR3 is TGTGCCAGCAGCTCCGACAGGGGAAGCAATCAGCCCCAGCATTTT.

The V call is TRBV20-1, the J call TRBJ1-2, with D possibly TRBD1 on 5 matching bases. CDR3 length: 13 residues. V was pared by 0 bases and J by 7 bases, with 12 bases between. Per the germline V gene, CDR1 is DFQATT and CDR2 is SNEGSKA (reference sequence). Here the CDR3 DNA reads TGCAGTGCTAGAGATGAAAGGGGCAGTGGCTACACCTTC. Its protein is CSARDERGSGYTF.

The genes are TRBV6-2 or TRBV6-3 and TRBJ2-7; 10 positions match TRBD2. The CDR3 length is 16 residues. Germline CDR1 reads MNHEY; CDR2 reads SVGEGT. The V gene end was trimmed by 8 bases and the J gene end by 1 base; junction bases not matched to a gene: 11. CDR3: CASRLSGGPSSYEQYF. CDR3 bases: TGTGCCAGCCGCCTTAGCGGGGGGCCGAGTTCCTACGAGCAGTACTTC.

This clonotype turned up a few times. J is TRBJ1-1 and V is TRBV27, with TRBD1 as a possible D gene (5 bases). The V gene lost 5 bases and the J gene lost 1 base, with 17 bases spanning the gap. Germline V gene data show CDR1 as MNHEY and CDR2 as SMNVEV (reference sequence). The CDR3 has 16 residues. The CDR3 region has the DNA TGTGCCAGCAGTCGGGAGAGAGGGACTGGGAACACTGAAGCTTTCTTT. Its translation: CASSRERGTGNTEAFF.

This chain joins TRBV11-2 and TRBJ2-3, with unresolved D. Trimming took 0 bases from V and 1 from J, leaving 14 bases between them. This CDR3 is built from 17 residues. CDR1 is SGHAT, CDR2 FQNNGV, per germline. The CDR3 here is CASSLDSGFLRTDTQYF. CDR3 coding DNA: TGTGCCAGCAGCTTAGACTCCGGGTTTCTACGCACAGATACGCAGTATTTT.

This clonotype was counted only a few times. This sequence joins TRBV5-5 and TRBJ2-3; no firm D call. The CDR3 totals 12 residues. Trimming removed 4 bases at V and 4 bases at J, with 7 bases between. Germline lookup yields CDR1 SGHKS and CDR2 YYEKEE (reference sequence). The CDR3 DNA follows: TGTGCCAGCAGCCCGGTGGCAGATACGCAGTATTTT. The encoded protein is CASSPVADTQYF.

V gene TRBV28 combines with J gene TRBJ1-5; no reliable D call. Germline-derived CDR1 and CDR2 are MDHEN and SYDVKM. Trimming took off 6 bases at V and 6 bases at J, with 15 bases between the two ends. The CDR3 is 14 residues long. The CDR3, as DNA: TGTGCCAGCAGCCCAGACCGGACGGGTCAGCCCCAGCATTTT. Its protein product is CASSPDRTGQPQHF.

The chain employs TRBV5-1 and TRBJ2-3, with 7 bases lining up with TRBD1. From germline, CDR1 is SGHRS and CDR2 YFSETQ. The junction had 10 bases not matched to a gene; V was cut back by 7 bases and J by 2 bases. The CDR3 contains 15 residues. In DNA, the CDR3 is TGCGCCAGCGGCAACGGCAGGGGGTTCACAGATACGCAGTATTTT. Its translation is CASGNGRGFTDTQYF.

The CDR3: CSVRDGSSFSSYEQYV. Written as DNA, the CDR3 is TGCAGCGTCCGAGATGGCAGTTCGTTTAGCTCCTACGAGCAGTACGTC. The V gene is TRBV29-1, the J gene TRBJ2-7; no firm D call. The germline CDR1 and CDR2 sequences are SQVTM and ANQGSEA. Trimming stripped 6 bases from V and 0 bases from J, with 21 bases between. The CDR3 is 16 amino acids.

This clonotype was seen at least ten times. The V call is TRBV20-1, the J call TRBJ1-2; possible D gene TRBD1, 5 bases. The germline V and J ends were trimmed by 3 bases and 6 bases, with 14 bases remaining between them. This CDR3 is built from 13 residues. Looked up from germline, CDR1 is DFQATT and CDR2 is SNEGSKA (reference sequence). The CDR3 region has the DNA TGCAGTGCTAGGGTCCGGACACTCGATGGCTACACCTTC. This gives the protein CSARVRTLDGYTF.

The V and J genes are TRBV5-1 and TRBJ2-2, with TRBD1 matching 8 bases. CDR3 length: 16 residues. Germline trimming cut 0 bases from V and 0 bases from J; bases unmatched to any gene: 1. Germline CDR1 SGHRS, CDR2 YFSETQ. The CDR3 nucleotides are TGCGCCAGCAGCTTGGCGACAGGGGCGAACACCGGGGAGCTGTTTTTT. It is translated as CASSLATGANTGELFF.

The rearrangement uses TRBV5-1 and TRBJ1-2; D ambiguous. Germline loops: CDR1 SGHRS, CDR2 YFSETQ. The CDR3 totals 16 residues. V was shortened by 3 bases and J by 0 bases, with 15 bases between the two germline ends. The chain's CDR3 is CASSWGTRHTNYGYTF. The CDR3 DNA reads TGCGCCAGCAGCTGGGGTACGAGACATACTAACTATGGCTACACCTTC. The whole variable domain, remainder taken from reference TRBV5-1 and TRBJ1-2, is KAGVTQTPRYLIKTRGQQVTLSCSPISGHRSVSWYQQTPGQGLQFLFEYFSETQRNKGNFPGRFSGRQFSNSRSEMNVSTLELGDSALYLCASSWGTRHTNYGYTFGSGTRLTVV.

By share of the sample, this clonotype is medium-sized. This chain connects TRBV3-1 to TRBJ1-6; D is unresolved. The CDR3 consists of 17 residues. Per germline, CDR1 LGHDT and CDR2 YNNKEL (reference sequence). The V and J ends lost 1 base and 0 bases respectively, with 10 bases between them. The CDR3 reads CASSQVTGSSYNSPLHF. CDR3 nucleotides: TGTGCCAGCAGCCAAGTCACGGGGAGCTCCTATAATTCACCCCTCCACTTT.

The genes are TRBV11-2 and TRBJ1-1; no clear D gene. CDR1 is SGHAT and CDR2 is FQNNGV in the germline V gene. Trimming cost V 6 bases and J 8 bases, with 10 bases left between them. The CDR3 is made up of 11 amino acids. The CDR3 reads CASREAGEAFF. The CDR3 DNA follows: TGTGCCAGCAGGGAAGCGGGGGAAGCTTTCTTT.

The table lists this clonotype with a few counts. This rearrangement joins TRBV20-1 to TRBJ1-5; D remains unclear. V lost 6 bases and J lost 4, with 13 bases in between. The germline V gene encodes CDR1 DFQATT and CDR2 SNEGSKA (reference sequence). The CDR3 loop spans 13 amino acids. CDR3 region: CSARQDGNQPQHF. Here the CDR3 DNA reads TGCAGTGCCCGCCAGGACGGGAATCAGCCCCAGCATTTT.

This chain joins TRBV20-1 and TRBJ1-6; 8 positions match TRBD1. With 3 bases clipped from V and 6 bases from J, the junction kept 7 bases outside the gene matches. Germline V CDR1 and CDR2: DFQATT, SNEGSKA (reference sequence). The length of the CDR3 is 15 residues. The CDR3 DNA is TGCAGTGCTAGCGGGGCGGGGACAGGTAATTCACCCCTCCACTTT. Translation: CSASGAGTGNSPLHF.

This clonotype was found many times. The genes are TRBV4-3 and TRBJ1-1; D possibly corresponds to TRBD1 (6 bases). Trimming pared 1 base from V and 5 bases from J, leaving 17 bases between. The V gene's germline CDR1 is LGHNA and CDR2 YSLEER. CDR3 size: 16 residues. CDR3 sequence: CASSQVGIRGGTEAFF. In DNA, the CDR3 is TGCGCCAGCAGCCAAGTGGGGATAAGAGGGGGAACTGAAGCTTTCTTT.

This clonotype was counted only a few times. The chain has TRBV9 and TRBJ1-2; 8 bases align to TRBD1. CDR1 and CDR2 (germline): SGDLS, YYNGEE. V shed 1 base and J 4 bases; nucleotides not matched to a gene: 9. CDR3 length: 16 amino acids. The CDR3, as DNA: TGTGCCAGCAGCGTAACAACAGGGGGTATCAGCTATGGCTACACCTTC. It codes for CASSVTTGGISYGYTF. The variable domain in full, with the rest retrieved from reference TRBV9 and TRBJ1-2, is DSGVTQTPKHLITATGQRVTLRCSPRSGDLSVYWYQQSLDQGLQFLIQYYNGEERAKGNILERFSAQQFPDLHSELNLSSLELGDSALYFCASSVTTGGISYGYTFGSGTRLTVV.

The rearrangement joins TRBV19 to TRBJ2-7; maybe TRBD1 (6 bases). CDR1 and CDR2 from the germline V gene are LNHDA and SQIVND (reference sequence). V shed 9 bases and J shed 3 bases, with 21 bases lying between them. The CDR3 covers 15 residues. The CDR3 DNA is TGTGCCAGCAGTCACCTGAGGGCAGGGGTCTACGAGCAGTACTTC. Residues: CASSHLRAGVYEQYF.

This clonotype was found a few times. CDR3 loop: CASTYRGAGWTNEKLFF. For the CDR3, the DNA is TGTGCCAGCACCTATCGGGGGGCTGGCTGGACTAATGAAAAACTGTTTTTT. This rearrangement joins TRBV6-5 to TRBJ1-4; D might be TRBD1 (6 bases). Trimming left V 7 bases short and J 2 bases short, with 20 bases between. Germline V CDR1 and CDR2: MNHEY, SVGAGI. The CDR3 has 17 residues.

The J gene is TRBJ2-1, the V gene TRBV11-2; D possibly matches TRBD1 or TRBD2 (5 bases each). The CDR3 consists of 14 residues. Germline V gene sequence: CDR1 SGHAT, CDR2 FQNNGV. The ends were cut back, 1 base at V and 6 bases at J, with 10 bases in the middle. CDR3 in DNA: TGTGCCAGCAGCTTAGCGGGGACCTCCAATGAGCAGTTCTTC. This gives the protein CASSLAGTSNEQFF.

The gene calls are TRBV9 and TRBJ2-3, with TRBD2 matching over 8 bases. The V segment lost 3 bases and the J segment 5 bases; nucleotides outside the gene matches: 8. Germline V lookup: CDR1 SGDLS, CDR2 YYNGEE. The CDR3 is 15 amino acids. The CDR3 DNA is TGTGCCAGCAGCGCCGGGACTAGACCTTTAGATACGCAGTATTTT. Translating it yields CASSAGTRPLDTQYF.